The sequence of this TCR beta chain was determined in a study of CD8 T cells in ankylosing spondylitis. This clonotype was detected ten times or more. Its target is not known. By quantitative 5'-RACE with molecular barcodes, the TCR beta libraries were made. TCRdb re-called the 5' RACE reads through MiXCR, storing one row per CDR3 protein. The sample holds more than 150,000 distinct CDR3 sequences, more than 9% seen once. Study-wide results and caveats: Disease-linked clones reportedly showed significant enrichment in matched ankylosing spondylitis synovial fluid.

This receptor was taken from a male donor with ankylosing spondylitis or in good health (not recorded which). The sample taken for sequencing was blood, either unsorted or a sorted T cell fraction (not recorded which).

CDR3 sequence: CSATEGGRGGYTF. In DNA form, the CDR3 reads TGCAGTGCCACGGAGGGGGGGCGCGGTGGCTACACCTTC. V and J are TRBV20-1 and TRBJ1-2; D perhaps matches TRBD1 (6 bases). There are 13 residues in the CDR3. Germline V CDR1 and CDR2: DFQATT, SNEGSKA (reference sequence). Trimming removed 6 bases at V and 7 bases at J, with 18 bases between.